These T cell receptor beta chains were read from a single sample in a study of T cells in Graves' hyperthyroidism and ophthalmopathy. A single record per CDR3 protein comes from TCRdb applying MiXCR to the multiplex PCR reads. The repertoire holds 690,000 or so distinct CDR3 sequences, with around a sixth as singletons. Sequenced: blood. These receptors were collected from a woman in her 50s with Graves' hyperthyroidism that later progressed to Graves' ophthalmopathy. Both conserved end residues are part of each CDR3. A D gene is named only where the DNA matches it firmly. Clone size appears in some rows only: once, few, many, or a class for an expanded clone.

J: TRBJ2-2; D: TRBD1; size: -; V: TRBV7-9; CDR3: CASSLDDRGLGELFF; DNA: TGTGCCAGCAGCTTGGACGACAGGGGGCTGGGGGAGCTGTTTTTT
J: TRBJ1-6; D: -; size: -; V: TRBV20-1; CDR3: CSAPPAEGSYNSPLHF; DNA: TGCAGTGCTCCTCCTGCGGAGGGATCCTATAATTCACCCCTCCACTTT
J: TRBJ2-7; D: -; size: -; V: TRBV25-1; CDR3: CASSGRQVLEQYF; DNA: TGTGCCAGCAGTGGACGACAGGTTCTGGAGCAGTACTTC
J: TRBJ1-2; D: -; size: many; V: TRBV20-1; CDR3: CSASIGNYGYTF; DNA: TGCAGTGCTAGTATCGGTAACTATGGCTACACCTTC
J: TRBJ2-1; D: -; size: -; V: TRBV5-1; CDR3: CASSLQGVGSYNEQFF; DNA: TGCGCCAGCAGCTTGCAAGGGGTAGGCTCCTACAATGAGCAGTTCTTC
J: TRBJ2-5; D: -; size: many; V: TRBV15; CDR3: CATSRVSTMGETQYF; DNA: TGTGCCACCAGCAGAGTATCCACTATGGGCGAGACCCAGTACTTC
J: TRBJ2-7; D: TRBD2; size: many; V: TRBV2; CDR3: CASSAATGLLYEQYF; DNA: TGTGCCAGCAGTGCAGCCACGGGACTACTCTACGAGCAGTACTTC
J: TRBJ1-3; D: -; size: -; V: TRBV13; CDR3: CASTGRTGNTIYF; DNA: TGTGCCAGCACCGGACGCACTGGAAACACCATATATTTT
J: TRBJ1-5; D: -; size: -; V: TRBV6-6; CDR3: CAGSYSRAHIQPQHF; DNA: TGTGCCGGCAGTTACTCCAGGGCCCATATTCAGCCCCAGCATTTT
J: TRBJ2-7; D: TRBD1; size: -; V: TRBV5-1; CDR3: CASSGWDSGPYEQYF; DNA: TGCGCCAGCAGCGGTTGGGACAGCGGCCCCTACGAGCAGTACTTC
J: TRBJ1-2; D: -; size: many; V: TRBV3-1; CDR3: CASSQTPWDNYGYTF; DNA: TGTGCCAGCAGCCAGACGCCCTGGGATAACTATGGCTACACCTTC
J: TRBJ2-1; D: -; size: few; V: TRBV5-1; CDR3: CASSLEGIATYNEQFF; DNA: TGCGCCAGCAGCTTGGAGGGTATAGCGACCTACAATGAGCAGTTCTTC
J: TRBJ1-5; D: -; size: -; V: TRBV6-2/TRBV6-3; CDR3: CASSFQGTNQPQHF; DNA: TGTGCCAGCAGTTTTCAGGGGACTAATCAGCCCCAGCATTTT
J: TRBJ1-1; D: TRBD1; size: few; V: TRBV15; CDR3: CATSRVSRTGETEAFF; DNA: TGTGCCACCAGCAGAGTAAGTAGGACAGGGGAGACTGAAGCTTTCTTT
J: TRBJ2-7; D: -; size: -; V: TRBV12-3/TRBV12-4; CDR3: CAILMGTGGEQYF; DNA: TGTGCCATCCTTATGGGGACTGGGGGGGAGCAGTACTTC
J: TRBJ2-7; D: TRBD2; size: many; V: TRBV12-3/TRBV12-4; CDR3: CASSSPSGLGAGEQYF; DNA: TGTGCCAGCAGTTCGCCCTCGGGACTAGGTGCCGGGGAGCAGTACTTC
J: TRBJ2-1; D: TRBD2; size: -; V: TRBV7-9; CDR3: CASSLGTSGANEQFF; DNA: TGTGCCAGCAGCTTGGGGACTAGCGGGGCCAATGAGCAGTTCTTC
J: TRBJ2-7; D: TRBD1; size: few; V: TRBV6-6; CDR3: CASSYTYLTGLSYEQYF; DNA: TGTGCCAGCAGTTACACATATCTGACAGGGCTCTCCTACGAGCAGTACTTC
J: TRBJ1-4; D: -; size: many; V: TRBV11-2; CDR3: CASSLRGVEEKLFF; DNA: TGTGCCAGCAGCTTACGAGGGGTGGAGGAAAAACTGTTTTTT
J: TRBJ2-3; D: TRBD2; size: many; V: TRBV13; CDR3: CASSLGLAGDVTDTQYF; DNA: TGTGCCAGCAGCTTGGGACTAGCGGGGGATGTTACGGATACGCAGTATTTT
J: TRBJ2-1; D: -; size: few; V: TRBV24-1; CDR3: CATERVERTSYNEQFF; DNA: TGTGCCACGGAGAGGGTCGAGAGAACTTCCTACAATGAGCAGTTCTTC
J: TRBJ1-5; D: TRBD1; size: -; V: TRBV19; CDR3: CASRLGQDNQPQHF; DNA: TGTGCCAGTAGACTGGGACAGGACAATCAGCCCCAGCATTTT
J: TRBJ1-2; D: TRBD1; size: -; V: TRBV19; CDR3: CASSIPWTGSDYGYTF; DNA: TGTGCCAGTAGTATCCCCTGGACAGGGTCGGACTATGGCTACACCTTC
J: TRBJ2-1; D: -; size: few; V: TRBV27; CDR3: CASSKDQTRSSYNEQFF; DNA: TGTGCCAGCAGTAAGGATCAGACGCGGAGCTCCTACAATGAGCAGTTCTTC
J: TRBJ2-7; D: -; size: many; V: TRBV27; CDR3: CASSLTPGTATYEQYF; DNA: TGTGCCAGCAGTCTCACCCCCGGGACGGCAACCTACGAGCAGTACTTC
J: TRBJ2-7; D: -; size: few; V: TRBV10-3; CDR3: CATTAGSSYEQYF; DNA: TGTGCCACTACCGCCGGTAGCTCCTACGAGCAGTACTTC
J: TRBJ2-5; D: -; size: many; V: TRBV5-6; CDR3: CASSFLARETQYF; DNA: TGTGCCAGCAGCTTCCTAGCACGGGAGACCCAGTACTTC
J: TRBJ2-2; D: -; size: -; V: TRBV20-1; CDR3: CSAEGVYLNTGELFF; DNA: TGCAGTGCTGAGGGGGTATACTTGAACACCGGGGAGCTGTTTTTT
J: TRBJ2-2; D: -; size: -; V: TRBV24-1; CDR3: CATSVGDGELFF; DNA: TGTGCCACCAGTGTAGGGGACGGGGAGCTGTTTTTT
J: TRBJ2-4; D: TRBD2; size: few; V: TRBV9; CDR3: CASSAAGGLAKNIQYF; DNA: TGTGCCAGCAGCGCCGCGGGGGGGTTAGCCAAAAACATTCAGTACTTC
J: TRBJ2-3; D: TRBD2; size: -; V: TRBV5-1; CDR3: CASSPRRTSGGTDTQYF; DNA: TGCGCCAGCAGCCCCCGCCGCACTAGCGGGGGGACAGATACGCAGTATTTT
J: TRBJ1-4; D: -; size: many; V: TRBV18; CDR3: CASSLLWTAEPEKLFF; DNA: TGTGCCAGCTCACTCCTCTGGACAGCGGAACCCGAAAAACTGTTTTTT
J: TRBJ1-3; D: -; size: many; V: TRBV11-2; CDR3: CASSLVGQGNTIYF; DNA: TGTGCCAGCAGCTTAGTGGGGCAGGGGAACACCATATATTTT
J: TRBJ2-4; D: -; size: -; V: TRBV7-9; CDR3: CASSLGRQGNIQYF; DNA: TGTGCCAGCAGCCTAGGACGGCAGGGGAACATTCAGTACTTC
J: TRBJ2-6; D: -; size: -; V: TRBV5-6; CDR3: CASSGGWDSDSGANVLTF; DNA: TGTGCCAGCAGCGGAGGGTGGGACAGCGACTCTGGGGCCAACGTCCTGACTTTC
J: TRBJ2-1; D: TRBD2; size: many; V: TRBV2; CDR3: CASKLRGGSYNEQFF; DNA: TGTGCCAGCAAATTGCGGGGGGGGTCCTACAATGAGCAGTTCTTC
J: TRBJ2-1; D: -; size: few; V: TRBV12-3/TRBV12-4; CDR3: CASLAGAYNEQFF; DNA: TGTGCCAGCTTGGCCGGGGCCTACAATGAGCAGTTCTTC
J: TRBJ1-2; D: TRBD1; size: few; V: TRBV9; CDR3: CASNRDRGPYGYTF; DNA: TGTGCCAGTAACCGGGACAGGGGACCCTATGGCTACACCTTC
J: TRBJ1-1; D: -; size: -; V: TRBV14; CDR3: CASSQTPARNTEAFF; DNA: TGTGCCAGCAGCCAAACTCCCGCCAGGAACACTGAAGCTTTCTTT
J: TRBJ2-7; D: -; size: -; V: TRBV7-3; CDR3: CASSPGPGNEQYF; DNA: TGTGCCAGCAGTCCCGGTCCAGGGAACGAGCAGTACTTC
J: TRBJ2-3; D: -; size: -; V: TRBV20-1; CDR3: CSAKIPDTQYF; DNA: TGCAGTGCGAAAATACCAGATACGCAGTATTTT
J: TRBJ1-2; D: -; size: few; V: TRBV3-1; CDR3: CASSQVGGPIYGYTF; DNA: TGTGCCAGCAGCCAAGTAGGCGGGCCTATCTATGGCTACACCTTC
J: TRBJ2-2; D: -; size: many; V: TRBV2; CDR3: CASSDDTGELFF; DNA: TGTGCCAGCAGTGATGACACCGGGGAGCTGTTTTTT
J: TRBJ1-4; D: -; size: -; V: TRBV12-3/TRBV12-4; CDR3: CASSSTSGTHLFF; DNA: TGTGCCAGCAGTTCCACCTCCGGGACTCACCTGTTTTTT
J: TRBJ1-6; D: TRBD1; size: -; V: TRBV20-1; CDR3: CSARDRDREYNSPLHF; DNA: TGCAGTGCTAGGGACCGGGACAGGGAATATAATTCACCCCTCCACTTT
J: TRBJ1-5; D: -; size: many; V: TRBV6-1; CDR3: CASSEFSSRQDQPQHF; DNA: TGTGCCAGCAGTGAATTTAGTTCCCGTCAAGATCAGCCCCAGCATTTT
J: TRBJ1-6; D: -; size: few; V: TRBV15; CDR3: CATSGKQASPLHF; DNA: TGTGCCACCAGCGGCAAGCAGGCTTCACCCCTCCACTTT
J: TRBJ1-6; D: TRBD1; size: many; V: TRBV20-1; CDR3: CSARVTGESPLHF; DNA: TGCAGTGCTAGAGTAACAGGGGAATCACCCCTCCACTTT
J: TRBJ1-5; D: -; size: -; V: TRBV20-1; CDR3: CSAPGDSNQPQHF; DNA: TGCAGTGCGCCGGGGGATAGCAATCAGCCCCAGCATTTT